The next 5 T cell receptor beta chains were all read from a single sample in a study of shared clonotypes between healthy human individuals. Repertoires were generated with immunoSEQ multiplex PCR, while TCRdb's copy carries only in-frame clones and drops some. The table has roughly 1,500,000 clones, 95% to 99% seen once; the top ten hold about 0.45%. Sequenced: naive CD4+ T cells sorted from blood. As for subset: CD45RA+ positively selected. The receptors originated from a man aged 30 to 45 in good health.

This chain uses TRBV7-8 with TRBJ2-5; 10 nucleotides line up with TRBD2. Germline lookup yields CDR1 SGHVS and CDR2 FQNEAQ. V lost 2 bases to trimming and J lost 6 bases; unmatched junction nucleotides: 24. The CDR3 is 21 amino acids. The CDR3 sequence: CASSLPRRDRGLADLSQTQYF. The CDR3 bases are TGTGCCAGCAGCTTACCACGGCGGGACCGAGGACTAGCGGACCTTTCGCAGACCCAGTACTTC.

The CDR3 nucleotides are TGCGCCAGCAGCTTACGCGCAGATCCCTACGAGCAGTACTTC. Its translation: CASSLRADPYEQYF. The rearrangement uses TRBV5-1 and TRBJ2-7; D is undetermined. V lost 2 bases, J lost 2 bases, and 11 bases lay in between. The germline V gene encodes CDR1 SGHRS and CDR2 YFSETQ. CDR3 length: 14 residues.

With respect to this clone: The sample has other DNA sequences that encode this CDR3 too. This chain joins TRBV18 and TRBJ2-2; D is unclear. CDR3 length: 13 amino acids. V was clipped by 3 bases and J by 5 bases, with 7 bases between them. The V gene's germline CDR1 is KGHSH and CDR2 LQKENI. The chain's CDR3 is CASSPRETGELFF. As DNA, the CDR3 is TGTGCCAGCTCACCGCGAGAGACCGGGGAGCTGTTTTTT.

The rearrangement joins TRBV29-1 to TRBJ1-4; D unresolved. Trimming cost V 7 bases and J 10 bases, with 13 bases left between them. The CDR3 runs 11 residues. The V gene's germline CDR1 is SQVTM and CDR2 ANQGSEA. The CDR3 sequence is CSANTAGKLFF. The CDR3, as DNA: TGCAGCGCCAACACAGCTGGAAAACTGTTTTTT.

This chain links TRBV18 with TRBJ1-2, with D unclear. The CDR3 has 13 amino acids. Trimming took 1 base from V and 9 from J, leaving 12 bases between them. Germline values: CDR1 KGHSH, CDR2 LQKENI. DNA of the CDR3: TGTGCCAGCTCACCACGGGCAGGTATGAGCTACACCTTC. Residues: CASSPRAGMSYTF. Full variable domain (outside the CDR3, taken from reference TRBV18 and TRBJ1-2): NAGVMQNPRHLVRRRGQEARLRCSPMKGHSHVYWYRQLPEEGLKFMVYLQKENIIDESGMPKERFSAEFPKEGPSILRIQQVVRGDSAAYFCASSPRAGMSYTFGSGTRLTVV.